This paragraph reports one T cell receptor (beta chain). Treatment meaning: oral pan-JAK inhibitor, 5-10 mg twice daily. Alopecia areata patients had lesional scalp punch biopsies and peripheral blood taken from them. Extracted RNA was reverse transcribed into cDNA, the sequencing template. Only in-frame clones appear in the TCRdb table, and some are missing; sequencing was by immunoSEQ multiplex PCR. The data hold roughly 100,000 clones, with 60% to 75% observed a single time. The data are from a study of CD8+ T cells in alopecia areata. The CDR3 loop spans 13 amino acids. The germline V gene has CDR1 SGHDN and CDR2 FVKESK. V was pared by 0 bases and J by 4 bases, with 7 bases between.

This rearrangement joins TRBV14 to TRBJ2-7; no definite D call. The specimen comprised CD8+ T cells sorted from blood, sampled at week 4, from a patient treated with tofacitinib. This TCR came from a human donor with alopecia areata. For the CDR3, the DNA is TGTGCCAGCAGCCAAGATTTCGGGTACGAGCAGTACTTC. Translated, it gives CASSQDFGYEQYF.